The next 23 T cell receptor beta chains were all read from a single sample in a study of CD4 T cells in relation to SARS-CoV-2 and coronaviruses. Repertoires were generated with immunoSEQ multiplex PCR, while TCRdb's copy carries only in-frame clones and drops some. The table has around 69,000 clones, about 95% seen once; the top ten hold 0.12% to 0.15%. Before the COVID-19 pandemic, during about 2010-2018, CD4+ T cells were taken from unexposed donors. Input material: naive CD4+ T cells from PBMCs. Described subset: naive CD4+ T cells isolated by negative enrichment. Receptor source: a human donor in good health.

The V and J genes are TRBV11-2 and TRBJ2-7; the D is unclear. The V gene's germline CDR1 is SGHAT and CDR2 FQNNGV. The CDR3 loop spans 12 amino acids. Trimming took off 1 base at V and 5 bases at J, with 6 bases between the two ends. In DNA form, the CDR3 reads TGTGCCAGCAGCTTAGGTCTCCACGAGCAGTACTTC. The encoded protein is CASSLGLHEQYF. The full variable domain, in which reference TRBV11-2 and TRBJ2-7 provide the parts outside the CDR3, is EAGVAQSPRYKIIEKRQSVAFWCNPISGHATLYWYQQILGQGPKLLIQFQNNGVVDDSQLPKDRFSAERLKGVDSTLKIQPAKLEDSAVYLCASSLGLHEQYFGPGTRLTVT.

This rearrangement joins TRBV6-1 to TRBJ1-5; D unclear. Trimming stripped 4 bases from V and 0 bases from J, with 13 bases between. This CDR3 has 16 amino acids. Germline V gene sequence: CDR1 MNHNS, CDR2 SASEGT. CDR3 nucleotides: TGTGCCAGCAGTGGGCACGGGAGAAATAGCAATCAGCCCCAGCATTTT. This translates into CASSGHGRNSNQPQHF.

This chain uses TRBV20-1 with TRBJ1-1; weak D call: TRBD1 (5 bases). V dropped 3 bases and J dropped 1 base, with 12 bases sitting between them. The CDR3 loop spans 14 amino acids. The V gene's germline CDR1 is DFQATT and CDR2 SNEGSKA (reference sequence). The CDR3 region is CSASTGTGNTEAFF. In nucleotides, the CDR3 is TGCAGTGCTAGTACCGGGACGGGGAACACTGAAGCTTTCTTT.

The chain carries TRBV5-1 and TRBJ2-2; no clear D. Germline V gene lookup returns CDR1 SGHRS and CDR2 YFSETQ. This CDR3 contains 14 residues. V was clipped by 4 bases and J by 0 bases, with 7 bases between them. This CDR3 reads CASSLTANTGELFF. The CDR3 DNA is TGCGCCAGCAGCCTCACAGCGAACACCGGGGAGCTGTTTTTT.

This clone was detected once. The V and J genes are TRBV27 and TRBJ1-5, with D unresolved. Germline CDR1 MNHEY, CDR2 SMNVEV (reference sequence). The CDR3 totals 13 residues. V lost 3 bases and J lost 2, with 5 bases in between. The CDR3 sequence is CASSFLGNQPQHF. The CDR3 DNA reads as TGTGCCAGCAGTTTCCTTGGCAATCAGCCCCAGCATTTT.

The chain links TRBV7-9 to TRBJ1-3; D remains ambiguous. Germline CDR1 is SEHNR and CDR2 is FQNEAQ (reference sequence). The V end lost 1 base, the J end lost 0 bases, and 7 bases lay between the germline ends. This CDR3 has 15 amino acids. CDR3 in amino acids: CASSLVAGSGNTIYF. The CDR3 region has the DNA TGTGCCAGCAGCTTAGTGGCAGGCTCTGGAAACACCATATATTTT. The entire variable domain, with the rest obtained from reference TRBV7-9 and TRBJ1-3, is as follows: DTGVSQNPRHKITKRGQNVTFRCDPISEHNRLYWYRQTLGQGPEFLTYFQNEAQLEKSRLLSDRFSAERPKGSFSTLEIQRTEQGDSAMYLCASSLVAGSGNTIYFGEGSWLTVV.

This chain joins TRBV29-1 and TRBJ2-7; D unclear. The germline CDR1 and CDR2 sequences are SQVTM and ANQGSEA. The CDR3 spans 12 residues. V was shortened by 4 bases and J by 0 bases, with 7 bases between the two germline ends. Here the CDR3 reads CSVGDPSYEQYF. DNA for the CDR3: TGCAGCGTTGGTGACCCCTCCTACGAGCAGTACTTC.

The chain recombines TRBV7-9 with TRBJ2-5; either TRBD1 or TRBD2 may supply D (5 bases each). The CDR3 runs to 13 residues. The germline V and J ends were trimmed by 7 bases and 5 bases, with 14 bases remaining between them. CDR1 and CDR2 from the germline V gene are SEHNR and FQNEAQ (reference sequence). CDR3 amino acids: CASIRGVGETQYF. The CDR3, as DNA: TGTGCCAGCATACGAGGGGTTGGCGAGACCCAGTACTTC.

CDR3: CASSEFRQGFGYTF. The CDR3 DNA follows: TGTGCCAGCAGTGAATTTAGACAGGGTTTTGGCTACACCTTC. V usage is TRBV25-1 and J usage is TRBJ1-2; TRBD1 agrees at 7 bases. Germline V lookup: CDR1 MGHDK, CDR2 SYGVNS. The trim removed 1 base at V and 7 bases at J, leaving 6 bases unmatched. The CDR3 spans 14 residues.

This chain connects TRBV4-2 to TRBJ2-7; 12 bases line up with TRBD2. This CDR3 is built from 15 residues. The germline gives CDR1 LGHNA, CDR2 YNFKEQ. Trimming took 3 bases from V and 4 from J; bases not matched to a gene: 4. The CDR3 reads CASSQTSGSGYEQYF. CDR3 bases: TGTGCCAGCAGCCAGACTAGCGGGAGTGGGTACGAGCAGTACTTC.

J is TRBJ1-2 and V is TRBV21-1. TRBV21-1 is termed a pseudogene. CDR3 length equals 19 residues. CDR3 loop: CASSELLSRGNRVTYGYTF. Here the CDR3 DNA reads TGTGCCAGCAGCGAACTCCTTTCCCGGGGTAATAGGGTTACCTATGGCTACACCTTC.

CDR3: CASSLVGGGRIHF. In DNA, the CDR3 is TGTGCCAGCAGTTTAGTTGGGGGCGGGCGGATCCACTTT. This rearrangement joins TRBV12-3 or TRBV12-4 to TRBJ1-6; TRBD1 is a possible D gene (6 bases). The CDR3 spans 13 residues. With 1 base removed from V and 17 bases from J, the gap between germline ends came to 15 bases.

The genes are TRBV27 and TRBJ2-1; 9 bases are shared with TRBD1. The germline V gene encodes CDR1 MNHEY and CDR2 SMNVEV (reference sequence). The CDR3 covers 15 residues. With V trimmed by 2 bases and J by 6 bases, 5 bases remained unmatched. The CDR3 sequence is CASSLTRGQGNEQFF. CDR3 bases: TGTGCCAGCAGTTTAACACGGGGACAGGGCAATGAGCAGTTCTTC.

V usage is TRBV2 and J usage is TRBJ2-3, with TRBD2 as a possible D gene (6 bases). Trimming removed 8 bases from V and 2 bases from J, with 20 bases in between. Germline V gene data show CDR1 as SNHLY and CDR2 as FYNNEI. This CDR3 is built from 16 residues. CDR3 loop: CASSKGQGGFTDTQYF. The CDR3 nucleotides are TGTGCCAGCTCCAAAGGGCAGGGAGGTTTCACAGATACGCAGTATTTT.

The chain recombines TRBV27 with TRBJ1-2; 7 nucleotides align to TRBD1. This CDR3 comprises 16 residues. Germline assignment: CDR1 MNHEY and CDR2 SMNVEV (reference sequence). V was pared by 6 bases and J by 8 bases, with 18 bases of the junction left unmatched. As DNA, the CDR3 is TGTGCCAGCAGACCCCTCTCCGGGGCAGGGGGTATCGGCTACACCTTC. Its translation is CASRPLSGAGGIGYTF.

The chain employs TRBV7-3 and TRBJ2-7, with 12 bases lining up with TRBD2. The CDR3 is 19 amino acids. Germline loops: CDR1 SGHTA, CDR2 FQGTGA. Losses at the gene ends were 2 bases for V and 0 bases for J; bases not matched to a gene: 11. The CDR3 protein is CASSLLPGLAGTLSYEQYF. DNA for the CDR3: TGTGCCAGCAGCTTACTCCCCGGACTAGCGGGAACCCTCTCCTACGAGCAGTACTTC.

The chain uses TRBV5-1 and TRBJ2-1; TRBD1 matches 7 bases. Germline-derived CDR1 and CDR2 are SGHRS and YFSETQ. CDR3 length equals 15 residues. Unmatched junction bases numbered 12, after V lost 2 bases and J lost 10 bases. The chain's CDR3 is CASSFGITRGTEQFF. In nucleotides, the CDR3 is TGCGCCAGCAGCTTTGGGATTACCAGGGGGACCGAGCAGTTCTTC.

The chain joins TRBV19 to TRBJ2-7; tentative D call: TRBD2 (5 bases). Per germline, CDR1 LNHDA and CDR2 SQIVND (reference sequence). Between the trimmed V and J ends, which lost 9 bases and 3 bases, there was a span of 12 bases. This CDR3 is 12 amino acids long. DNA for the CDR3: TGTGCCAGCCCCTCACGGGACTACGAGCAGTACTTC. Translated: CASPSRDYEQYF.

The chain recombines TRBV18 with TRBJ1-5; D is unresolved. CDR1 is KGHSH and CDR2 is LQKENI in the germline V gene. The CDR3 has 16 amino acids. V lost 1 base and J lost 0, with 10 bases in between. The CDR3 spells CASSPRTGNSNQPQHF. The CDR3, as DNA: TGTGCCAGCTCACCACGGACGGGGAATAGCAATCAGCCCCAGCATTTT.

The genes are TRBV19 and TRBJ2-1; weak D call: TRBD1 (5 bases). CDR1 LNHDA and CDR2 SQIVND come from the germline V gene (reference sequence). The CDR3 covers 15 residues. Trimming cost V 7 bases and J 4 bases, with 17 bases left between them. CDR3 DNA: TGTGCCAGTAACTATCGACAGTCTTCATACAATGAGCAGTTCTTC. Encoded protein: CASNYRQSSYNEQFF.

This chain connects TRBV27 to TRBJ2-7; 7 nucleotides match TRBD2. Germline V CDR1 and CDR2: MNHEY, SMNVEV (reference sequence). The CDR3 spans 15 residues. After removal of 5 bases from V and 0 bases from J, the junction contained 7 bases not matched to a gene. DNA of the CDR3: TGTGCCAGCAGTGCCTGGGAGGGTTTCTCCTACGAGCAGTACTTC. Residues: CASSAWEGFSYEQYF.

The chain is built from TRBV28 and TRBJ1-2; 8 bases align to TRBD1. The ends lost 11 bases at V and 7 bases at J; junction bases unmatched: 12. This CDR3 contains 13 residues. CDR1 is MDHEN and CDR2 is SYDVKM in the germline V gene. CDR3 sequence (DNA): TGTGCCTTAGGGACAGGCGGGGGTTCTGGCTACACCTTC. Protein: CALGTGGGSGYTF.

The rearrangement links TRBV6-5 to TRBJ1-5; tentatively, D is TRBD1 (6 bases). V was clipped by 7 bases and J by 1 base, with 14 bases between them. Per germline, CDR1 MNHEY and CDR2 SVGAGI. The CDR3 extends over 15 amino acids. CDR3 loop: CASTPDRASNQPQHF. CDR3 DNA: TGTGCCAGCACTCCGGACAGAGCAAGCAATCAGCCCCAGCATTTT.